This T cell receptor beta chain is from a study of T-cell memory formation after mild COVID-19. Whole-study findings and limits: Later expanders leaned CD4+, whereas day 15 to 85 contracting clones were balanced CD4/CD8. Some clones that responded turned up in pre-infection memory, which suggests that cross-reactive memory joined in. Contracting CD8+ clones were enriched in EMRA, CD4+ mainly in CM and EM.

Using its own MiXCR run on the 5' RACE reads, TCRdb lists one record per CDR3 protein. The table lists under 300,000 distinct CDR3 sequences, approximately 8.4% of them singletons. V lost 3 bases and J lost 5; bases outside the gene matches: 7. From germline, CDR1 is KGHSH and CDR2 LQKENI. CDR3 length equals 15 residues. This clonotype was observed a handful of times. Its antigen is still unknown. Sequencing was carried out using PBMCs or a T cell subset sorted from them (not recorded which). The source of this sequence is a man aged 18 to 30 who had mild COVID-19 (a few samples of this study predate the infection). Cell type and time point are not known. The rearrangement joins TRBV18 to TRBJ2-5, with 9 positions matching TRBD1. CDR3 loop: CASSPPGQGAETQYF. The CDR3 DNA reads TGTGCCAGCTCACCTCCGGGACAGGGTGCGGAGACCCAGTACTTC. Variable domain in full (rest from reference TRBV18 and TRBJ2-5): NAGVMQNPRHLVRRRGQEARLRCSPMKGHSHVYWYRQLPEEGLKFMVYLQKENIIDESGMPKERFSAEFPKEGPSILRIQQVVRGDSAAYFCASSPPGQGAETQYFGPGTRLLVL.